Shown below are 10 T cell receptor beta chains from a single sample sequenced in a study of technical replicates of blood from a handful of donors. Sequenced by immunoSEQ multiplex PCR; TCRdb stores in-frame clones only, minus some. The sample has around 10,000 clones, about 95% seen once. The specimen sequenced was PBMCs. Receptor source: a human donor in good health.

This sequence joins TRBV19 and TRBJ1-5; no firm D call. This CDR3 has 17 residues. Trimming stripped 0 bases from V and 0 bases from J, with 12 bases between. Germline values: CDR1 LNHDA, CDR2 SQIVND (reference sequence). CDR3 in amino acids: CASSIESGPYSNQPQHF. The CDR3 bases are TGTGCCAGTAGTATAGAGAGCGGGCCCTATAGCAATCAGCCCCAGCATTTT.

J is TRBJ2-2 and V is TRBV30; possibly TRBD1 for D (6 bases). V dropped 1 base and J dropped 6 bases, with 12 bases sitting between them. The germline V gene has CDR1 GTSNPN and CDR2 SVGIG (reference sequence). The CDR3 spans 14 residues. The chain's CDR3 is CAWSEGQLAGELFF. The CDR3, as DNA: TGTGCCTGGAGTGAGGGACAACTAGCCGGGGAGCTGTTTTTT.

V is TRBV7-9 and J is TRBJ1-4; 10 bases agree with TRBD1. Germline V CDR1 and CDR2: SEHNR, FQNEAQ (reference sequence). J was trimmed by 8 bases and V by 5 bases; bases with no gene match: 5. The CDR3 runs to 14 residues. CDR3 bases: TGTGCCAGCAGCCGACAGGGGGCGAGCGAAAAACTGTTTTTT. Protein: CASSRQGASEKLFF.

The J gene is TRBJ1-1, the V gene TRBV6-1; a possible D gene is TRBD1 (5 bases). V lost 4 bases and J lost 1, with 13 bases in between. The V gene's germline CDR1 is MNHNS and CDR2 SASEGT. The CDR3 is 15 amino acids. CDR3 nucleotides: TGTGCCAGCAGTGGACAAGGGGTGACGAACACTGAAGCTTTCTTT. Protein product: CASSGQGVTNTEAFF.

The chain couples TRBV5-5 to TRBJ2-7; 7 positions match TRBD2. The V gene end was trimmed by 2 bases and the J gene end by 2 bases; junction bases not matched to a gene: 7. CDR3 size: 15 residues. The germline CDR1 and CDR2 sequences are SGHKS and YYEKEE (reference sequence). The CDR3 nucleotides are TGTGCCAGCAGCTTAGGCCTAGCGGCCACCTACGAGCAGTACTTC. Amino acid sequence: CASSLGLAATYEQYF.

J is TRBJ1-1 and V is TRBV27; no firm D call. This CDR3 is 15 amino acids long. The ends were cut back, 4 bases at V and 1 base at J, with 13 bases in the middle. Germline-derived CDR1 and CDR2 are MNHEY and SMNVEV (reference sequence). The DNA of the CDR3 is TGTGCCAGCAGTTCCAGAGACGCGGCGAACACTGAAGCTTTCTTT. Translating gives CASSSRDAANTEAFF.

The rearrangement joins TRBV10-3 to TRBJ2-7; D perhaps matches TRBD2 (6 bases). The CDR3 is 14 amino acids. Germline V gives CDR1 ENHRY, CDR2 SYGVKD. The ends were cut back, 6 bases at V and 2 bases at J, with 14 bases in the middle. The CDR3 DNA is TGTGCCATCAGCCCCGGGGAGGCCCCCTACGAGCAGTACTTC. It translates to CAISPGEAPYEQYF.

The chain links TRBV14 to TRBJ2-5; D may be TRBD2 (5 bases). V was cut by 1 base and J by 5 bases, with 11 bases left in between. CDR3 length: 14 residues. CDR1 is SGHDN, CDR2 FVKESK, per germline. In nucleotides, the CDR3 is TGTGCCAGCAGCCAAGGGAGGTCCCGGGAGACCCAGTACTTC. Encoded protein: CASSQGRSRETQYF.

This clone came up a few times. This sequence joins TRBV5-3 and TRBJ2-1, with TRBD2 identical over 8 bases. TRBV5-3 is assigned to the ORF class and has an uncertain function. V trimming: 2 bases; J trimming: 3 bases; junction bases outside the gene matches: 7. This CDR3 has 16 amino acids. In nucleotides, the CDR3 is TGTGCCAGAAGCTTCACTAGCGGCCTCCTCTACAATGAGCAGTTCTTC. It codes for CARSFTSGLLYNEQFF.

The genes are TRBV30 and TRBJ1-5; 8 bases are shared with TRBD1. The CDR3 spans 13 residues. Germline V gene lookup returns CDR1 GTSNPN and CDR2 SVGIG (reference sequence). V was clipped by 2 bases and J by 4 bases; unmatched bases: 1. The CDR3 coding sequence is TGTGCCTGGAGTCGACAGGGGAATCAGCCCCAGCATTTT. As protein: CAWSRQGNQPQHF.